This T cell receptor beta chain was captured in a study of blood T cell repertoires in COVID-19. Looking at the study overall: The study drew acute and convalescent COVID-19 samples from the United States, Italy and Spain.

Participants, about 18 to 100 years old, spanned around 25 US areas. Symptom resolution, clearance, or two negative PCRs marked donors in Cohort 3 as recovered. A word on this clone: At one end, the junction sequence differs from germline, possibly due to a read error.

In the original workflow: Counts of nucleated cells, estimated from reference gene primer amplification, were obtained. TCRdb's copy holds only in-frame clones and misses some; the assay was immunoSEQ multiplex PCR. For V, J and clone size, that table is used; D and trimming come from the DNA. The sample shows approximately 440,000 clones, roughly 88% of them seen only once. The CDR3 runs to 14 residues. Germline lookup yields CDR1 SGHNT and CDR2 YYREEE (reference sequence). The sequence derives from a man between 18 and 35 years old who had recovered from COVID-19. Sequencing used PBMCs or T cells enriched from blood (not recorded which). The chain is built from TRBV5-4 and TRBJ1-6; 7 bases align to TRBD1. DNA of the CDR3: TGTGCCAGCAGGTTGGGGGACAGTTATTCACCCCTCCACTTT. This codes for CASRLGDSYSPLHF.